This T cell receptor (beta chain) was identified during a study of T cells in Graves' hyperthyroidism and ophthalmopathy. Study results and limitations: From stable hyperthyroidism, ophthalmopathy was separated by a 13 V-J model. Blood also carried most thyroid clonotypes expanded above 0.001.

Germline-derived CDR1 and CDR2 are DFQATT and SNEGSKA (reference sequence). Trimming took 1 base from V and 7 from J; bases not matched to a gene: 3. There are 13 residues in the CDR3. Researchers amplified the TCR beta CDR3 regions from RNA transcripts. TCR CDR3 underwent first-round RT-PCR with the HTBI primer set. Each CDR3 protein gets one entry after TCRdb re-called the multiplex PCR reads with MiXCR. The repertoire includes about 480,000 distinct CDR3 sequences, roughly 23% of them detected once, and less than 65% sits in the top ten. Regarding this clonotype: Its antigen is currently unknown.

Exclusions: uncontrolled infection, other autoimmune disease, pregnancy, lactation. The V gene is TRBV20-1, the J gene TRBJ2-1; 8 positions match TRBD2. This TCR was recovered from an older woman with Graves' ophthalmopathy. Material: blood. CDR3 sequence reads: CSARVPSGNEQFF. The CDR3 DNA reads as TGCAGTGCTAGAGTTCCTAGCGGGAATGAGCAGTTCTTC.